The 5 T cell receptor beta chains listed next were all sequenced from one sample in a study of blood T cell repertoires in COVID-19. Clones were read by immunoSEQ multiplex PCR, and TCRdb kept only the in-frame ones, dropping some. Of fewer than 250,000 clones in the sample, more than 75% are singletons; the top ten hold approximately 10%. Sequencing used peripheral blood. The receptors come from a man aged 50-60 years with COVID-19, enrolled during active disease.

The chain couples TRBV7-9 to TRBJ2-7, with a weak D call TRBD2 (7 bases). Germline V gene data show CDR1 as SEHNR and CDR2 as FQNEAQ (reference sequence). The ends were cut back, 10 bases at V and 5 bases at J, with 21 bases in the middle. The CDR3 is 14 residues long. CDR3 nucleotides: TGTGCCACCAACGTGGGGGGGGCCGTCCACGAGCAGTACTTC. Its translation: CATNVGGAVHEQYF.

J is TRBJ2-2 and V is TRBV9; weak D call: TRBD1 (5 bases). This CDR3 region has 15 residues. The V end lost 2 bases, the J end lost 6 bases, and 14 bases lay between the germline ends. Looked up from germline, CDR1 is SGDLS and CDR2 is YYNGEE. The CDR3 DNA sequence: TGTGCCAGCAGCGTTAGGGGCGCAGTGGCCGGGGAGCTGTTTTTT. Protein product: CASSVRGAVAGELFF.

V gene TRBV3-1 (or the pseudogene TRBV3-2) combines with J gene TRBJ2-3, with 14 bases that match TRBD2. The J segment lost 7 bases and the V segment lost 3 bases, leaving 15 bases of the junction unmatched. Germline-derived CDR1 and CDR2 are LGHDT and YNNKEL (reference sequence). There are 19 residues in the CDR3. The CDR3 loop reads CASSQNMGGLAGVGHTQYF. The CDR3 region has the DNA TGTGCCAGCAGCCAGAACATGGGGGGACTAGCGGGAGTCGGCCATACGCAGTATTTT.

This clone was seen more than once but under ten times. This sequence joins TRBV7-3 and TRBJ1-6; 9 bases are shared with TRBD1. The V and J ends lost 4 bases and 10 bases, in that order; junction bases with no gene match: 8. The CDR3 consists of 15 residues. Germline CDR1 reads SGHTA; CDR2 reads FQGTGA. The CDR3 region has the DNA TGTGCCAGCAGCTCCCAACAGGGGGCCGGATCACCCCTCCACTTT. Residues: CASSSQQGAGSPLHF.

The chain carries TRBV5-1 and TRBJ1-5; the D gene is possibly TRBD1 (6 bases). Germline V gene sequence: CDR1 SGHRS, CDR2 YFSETQ. V gave up 0 bases and J gave up 2 bases, with 6 bases separating them. The CDR3 has 14 residues. CDR3: CASSLEGGNQPQHF. CDR3 nucleotide sequence: TGCGCCAGCAGCTTGGAGGGGGGCAATCAGCCCCAGCATTTT.